The clone carrying this T cell receptor beta chain was picked up a small number of times. The antigen remains undetermined. A read error may produce the germline difference seen at one junction end. Generated by immunoSEQ multiplex PCR, the TCRdb table keeps only in-frame clones and is missing some. This sample has 150,000 or so clones, with about 91% found just once. Doses given second, at about 4 or about 12 weeks, were pooled. The source of the sample is a study of T cell responses to AZD1222 COVID-19 vaccine. Germline V gene data show CDR1 as SGHVS and CDR2 as FQNEAQ. The CDR3 runs to 15 residues. The study, taken as a whole, reports: Spike-specific TCR breadth and depth grew following two AZD1222 doses. Researchers took repertoire samples only after the peak T cell response had come. Clonal diversity was possibly underestimated, and white British individuals and females predominated among donors.

The sequences come from peripheral blood, collected 28 days after the second AZD1222 dose. This clonotype originated in an adult who received the AZD1222 COVID-19 vaccine. V and J are TRBV7-8 and TRBJ1-5, with unresolved D. The CDR3 DNA sequence: TGTGCCAGCAGCCTTGGGCCGGGGAGCAGTCAGCCCCAGCATTTT. This encodes CASSLGPGSSQPQHF.